The clone carrying this T cell receptor (beta chain) has just a few counts. Germline CDR1 SGHTA, CDR2 FQGNSA. The V gene end was trimmed by 3 bases and the J gene end by 4 bases; junction bases not matched to a gene: 5. The CDR3 runs 14 residues. Reverse transcription of all isolated RNA meant that expressed TCRB transcripts were sequenced. Clones were read by immunoSEQ multiplex PCR, and TCRdb kept only the in-frame ones, dropping some. Of about 130,000 clones in the sample, about 10% were seen once. The data stem from a study of beta chain features in type 1 diabetes. The specimen was central memory CD4+ T cells from blood. This chain joins TRBV7-2 and TRBJ2-5; 7 bases align to TRBD2. This TCR was recovered from a man aged 18 to 35 in good health. CDR3 region: CASSLGRAGETQYF. The CDR3 region has the DNA TGTGCCAGCAGCTTGGGGAGGGCCGGAGAGACCCAGTACTTC. The full variable domain, rest sourced from reference TRBV7-2 and TRBJ2-5, is GAGVSQSPSNKVTEKGKDVELRCDPISGHTALYWYRQSLGQGLEFLIYFQGNSAPDKSGLPSDRFSAERTGGSVSTLTIQRTQQEDSAVYLCASSLGRAGETQYFGPGTRLLVL.